The 24 T cell receptor beta chains in this list originate from one sample, sequenced in a study of cytotoxic CD8 clonotypes in ibrutinib-treated CLL. Using immunoSEQ multiplex PCR, the repertoire was profiled, and TCRdb retains in-frame clones only, with some absent. Of about 29,000 clones listed, about three quarters are singletons. Sequencing was performed on PBMCs, taken after 24 months of ibrutinib treatment. Receptors originate from a human donor with chronic lymphocytic leukemia.

CDR3 sequence: CASSLRLAGVQEQFF. The CDR3 DNA sequence: TGTGCCAGCAGCTTAAGGCTAGCGGGGGTCCAAGAGCAGTTCTTC. This sequence joins TRBV7-8 and TRBJ2-1; 10 positions match TRBD2. The CDR3 totals 15 residues. Germline V gene data show CDR1 as SGHVS and CDR2 as FQNEAQ. J gave up 10 bases and V 2 bases, and 8 bases lay outside the gene matches.

The V and J genes are TRBV18 and TRBJ2-5, with 8 bases lining up with TRBD1. V shed 2 bases, J shed 4 bases, and the junction held 3 bases outside the gene matches. This CDR3 is 14 amino acids long. Germline CDR1 KGHSH, CDR2 LQKENI. The CDR3 DNA reads as TGTGCCAGCTCACCAGGACAGGGCGTAGAGACCCAGTACTTC. Its translation: CASSPGQGVETQYF.

V usage is TRBV30 and J usage is TRBJ2-7, with a possible D match to TRBD2 (6 bases). Trimming stripped 4 bases from V and 3 bases from J, with 7 bases between. This CDR3 contains 11 residues. Germline loops: CDR1 GTSNPN, CDR2 SVGIG (reference sequence). The CDR3 region has the DNA TGTGCCTGGACGGGGGTCTACGAGCAGTACTTC. It specifies CAWTGVYEQYF.

The CDR3 DNA follows: TGTGCCACCCAGGGTGGGGGCAATCAGCCCCAGCATTTT. Its protein is CATQGGGNQPQHF. The V call is TRBV6-5, the J call TRBJ1-5; tentative D call: TRBD1 (5 bases). Germline lookup yields CDR1 MNHEY and CDR2 SVGAGI. The ends were cut back, 10 bases at V and 2 bases at J, with 12 bases in the middle. The CDR3 contains 13 residues.

The V call is TRBV15, the J call TRBJ2-3; D is uncertain. The CDR3 consists of 16 residues. The germline gives CDR1 LNHNV, CDR2 YYDKDF (reference sequence). Trimming took 0 bases from V and 0 from J, leaving 10 bases between them. CDR3 nucleotide sequence: TGTGCCACCAGCAGAGATCGGGCAGCTAGCACAGATACGCAGTATTTT. It encodes CATSRDRAASTDTQYF.

This clone was recorded a few times. V and J are TRBV4-1 and TRBJ1-2, with D hard to call. The CDR3 sequence is 13 residues long. Trimming removed 1 base from V and 6 bases from J, with 9 bases in between. Germline V gene lookup returns CDR1 MGHRA and CDR2 YSYEKL. In nucleotides, the CDR3 is TGCGCCAGCAGCCAAGTTCGGACGGATGGCTACACCTTC. Protein: CASSQVRTDGYTF.

This chain links TRBV19 with TRBJ1-6; 8 bases map to TRBD1. Per the germline V gene, CDR1 is LNHDA and CDR2 is SQIVND (reference sequence). The V and J ends lost 1 base and 3 bases, in that order; junction bases with no gene match: 5. The CDR3 has 17 residues. CDR3 sequence reads: CASSIGGTGYYNSPLHF. The CDR3 nucleotides read TGTGCCAGTAGTATAGGAGGGACAGGCTACTATAATTCACCCCTCCACTTT.

The rearrangement uses TRBV11-1 and TRBJ2-3, with a possible D match to TRBD1 (5 bases). The V gene lost 2 bases and the J gene lost 0 bases, with 12 bases spanning the gap. The CDR3 sequence is 16 residues long. The germline gives CDR1 SGHAT, CDR2 FQDESV (reference sequence). The CDR3 loop is CASSLRLTASTDTQYF. Written as DNA, the CDR3 is TGTGCCAGCAGCTTACGGTTGACAGCTAGCACAGATACGCAGTATTTT.

The gene calls are TRBV19 and TRBJ1-6; a weak D match, TRBD1 (5 bases). The CDR3 has 18 residues. The germline CDR1 and CDR2 sequences are LNHDA and SQIVND (reference sequence). V lost 7 bases to trimming and J lost 6 bases, with 25 bases between them. CDR3 region: CASTGGRQRGSFNSPLHF. The CDR3 DNA is TGTGCCAGTACTGGTGGCCGACAGAGAGGGAGTTTTAATTCACCCCTCCACTTT. The variable domain in full, completed from reference TRBV19 and TRBJ1-6, reads DGGITQSPKYLFRKEGQNVTLSCEQNLNHDAMYWYRQDPGQGLRLIYYSQIVNDFQKGDIAEGYSVSREKKESFPLTVTSAQKNPTAFYLCASTGGRQRGSFNSPLHFGNGTRLTVT.

This clone has only a few counts. V is TRBV28 and J is TRBJ2-7; perhaps TRBD2 as D (5 bases). The CDR3 is made up of 12 amino acids. From germline, CDR1 is MDHEN and CDR2 SYDVKM. V was cut by 5 bases and J by 6 bases, with 11 bases left in between. CDR3 in DNA: TGTGCCAGCAGTGAGGGTTGGGGCGAGCAGTACTTC. Amino acids: CASSEGWGEQYF.

V is TRBV5-1 and J is TRBJ2-5; D is uncertain. The germline V gene encodes CDR1 SGHRS and CDR2 YFSETQ. The CDR3 runs to 12 residues. Deletions cut 4 bases from V and 4 bases from J, with 8 bases between. DNA for the CDR3: TGCGCCAGCAGCCGCGTAGGAGAGACCCAGTACTTC. Encoded protein: CASSRVGETQYF.

The chain has TRBV7-3 and TRBJ1-2; 7 bases are a match to TRBD1. Germline CDR1 reads SGHTA; CDR2 reads FQGTGA. This CDR3 spans 13 amino acids. The trim removed 5 bases at V and 8 bases at J, leaving 8 bases unmatched. The CDR3 reads CASSGDSRGGYTF. DNA of the CDR3: TGTGCCAGCAGCGGGGACAGCCGAGGAGGCTACACCTTC.

This clone has just one count. The V call is TRBV21-1, the J call TRBJ1-3; the table's D call, TRBD1, has no DNA check behind it. TRBV21-1 is designated a pseudogene. This CDR3 is 15 amino acids long. Here the CDR3 DNA reads TGTGCCAGCAAAAACAGGGACGCCTCTGGAAACACCATATATTTT. It yields the protein CASKNRDASGNTIYF.

Only a few counts were recorded for this clone. The chain uses TRBV7-9 and TRBJ2-7; D uncertain. Trimming removed 2 bases at V and 4 bases at J, with 24 bases between. CDR3 size: 18 residues. Per germline, CDR1 SEHNR and CDR2 FQNEAQ (reference sequence). CDR3 in amino acids: CASSLRPIRLGHYYEQYF. In DNA form, the CDR3 reads TGTGCCAGCAGCTTAAGGCCTATACGCTTGGGTCACTATTACGAGCAGTACTTC.

This clone was recorded a few times. The V and J genes are TRBV11-2 and TRBJ2-7; TRBD1 agrees at 9 bases. Trimming took 5 bases from V and 5 from J; bases not matched to a gene: 7. The CDR3 runs 14 residues. The V gene's germline CDR1 is SGHAT and CDR2 FQNNGV. This CDR3 reads CASSPYRGQHEQYF. The CDR3 coding sequence is TGTGCCAGCAGCCCCTACAGGGGGCAGCACGAGCAGTACTTC.

This clone was counted once. The rearrangement joins TRBV27 to TRBJ1-5; D is unclear. The germline CDR1 and CDR2 sequences are MNHEY and SMNVEV (reference sequence). CDR3 length: 13 amino acids. With 3 bases removed from V and 0 bases from J, the gap between germline ends came to 3 bases. CDR3 protein: CASSFYSNQPQHF. The CDR3 bases are TGTGCCAGCAGTTTCTATAGCAATCAGCCCCAGCATTTT.

The rearrangement links TRBV7-8 to TRBJ2-1, with D possibly being TRBD1 or TRBD2 (5 bases each). Trimming took 7 bases from V and 6 from J, leaving 19 bases between them. Germline CDR1 SGHVS, CDR2 FQNEAQ. This CDR3 is built from 15 residues. CDR3 nucleotides: TGTGCCAGCACCCTTGCGAGGGGCATAGCCAATGAGCAGTTCTTC. It translates to CASTLARGIANEQFF. The full variable domain, completed using reference TRBV7-8 and TRBJ2-1, is GAGVSQSPRYKVAKRGQDVALRCDPISGHVSLFWYQQALGQGPEFLTYFQNEAQLDKSGLPSDRFFAERPEGSVSTLKIQRTQQEDSAVYLCASTLARGIANEQFFGPGTRLTVL.

V gene TRBV5-1 combines with J gene TRBJ2-3; TRBD2 matches at 10 bases. The CDR3 sequence is 14 residues long. The junction had 4 bases not matched to a gene; V was cut back by 4 bases and J by 5 bases. CDR1 SGHRS and CDR2 YFSETQ come from the germline V gene. This chain's CDR3 is CASSIRTSGDTQYF. The CDR3 DNA sequence: TGCGCCAGCAGCATACGGACTAGCGGAGATACGCAGTATTTT. Full variable domain (outside the CDR3, taken from reference TRBV5-1 and TRBJ2-3): KAGVTQTPRYLIKTRGQQVTLSCSPISGHRSVSWYQQTPGQGLQFLFEYFSETQRNKGNFPGRFSGRQFSNSRSEMNVSTLELGDSALYLCASSIRTSGDTQYFGPGTRLTVL.

The chain recombines TRBV6-5 with TRBJ1-2, with D uncertain. The CDR3 spans 15 residues. Trimming left V 2 bases short and J 0 bases short, with 10 bases between. Germline CDR1 MNHEY, CDR2 SVGAGI. The CDR3 DNA is TGTGCCAGCAGTTACCACCGTCCAGCTAACTATGGCTACACCTTC. It translates to CASSYHRPANYGYTF.

This chain links TRBV11-3 with TRBJ2-3, with D perhaps TRBD2 (7 bases). V was cut by 5 bases and J by 0 bases, with 12 bases left in between. This CDR3 region has 15 residues. The germline V gene encodes CDR1 SGHNT and CDR2 YENEEA. CDR3 bases: TGTGCCAGCAGCCCTGCGGGGGCTAGCACAGATACGCAGTATTTT. It encodes CASSPAGASTDTQYF. Together with reference TRBV11-3 and TRBJ2-3, the CDR3 gives the full variable domain: EAGVVQSPRYKIIEKKQPVAFWCNPISGHNTLYWYLQNLGQGPELLIRYENEEAVDDSQLPKDRFSAERLKGVDSTLKIQPAELGDSAVYLCASSPAGASTDTQYFGPGTRLTVL.

There are many counts of this clone. V gene TRBV7-2 combines with J gene TRBJ1-3, with D unresolved. This CDR3 region has 14 residues. Germline lookup yields CDR1 SGHTA and CDR2 FQGNSA. Trimming stripped 0 bases from V and 1 base from J, with 4 bases between. The CDR3 spells CASSLAGSGNTIYF. Written as DNA, the CDR3 is TGTGCCAGCAGCTTAGCAGGGTCTGGAAACACCATATATTTT.

This clone was counted between two and nine times. As DNA, the CDR3 is TGCAGCGTTGATCAGAACACCGGGGAGCTGTTTTTT. Residues: CSVDQNTGELFF. The chain is built from TRBV29-1 and TRBJ2-2, with D unclear. V dropped 3 bases and J dropped 1 base, with 3 bases sitting between them. The CDR3 runs to 12 residues. Germline CDR1 reads SQVTM; CDR2 reads ANQGSEA.

The chain recombines TRBV4-3 with TRBJ2-5; no reliable D call. This CDR3 comprises 15 residues. V was shortened by 0 bases and J by 3 bases, with 11 bases between the two germline ends. Germline V lookup: CDR1 LGHNA, CDR2 YSLEER. The CDR3 is CASSQDRSSEETQYF. CDR3 nucleotide sequence: TGCGCCAGCAGCCAAGATAGGAGCTCTGAAGAGACCCAGTACTTC.

The rearrangement uses TRBV5-1 and TRBJ1-5; 12 nucleotides align to TRBD1. After removal of 7 bases from V and 1 base from J, the junction contained 9 bases not matched to a gene. There are 17 residues in the CDR3. CDR1 is SGHRS and CDR2 is YFSETQ in the germline V gene. This CDR3 is CASSPGTGGASNQPQHF. The DNA for the CDR3 is TGCGCCAGCTCCCCCGGGACAGGGGGCGCGAGCAATCAGCCCCAGCATTTT.